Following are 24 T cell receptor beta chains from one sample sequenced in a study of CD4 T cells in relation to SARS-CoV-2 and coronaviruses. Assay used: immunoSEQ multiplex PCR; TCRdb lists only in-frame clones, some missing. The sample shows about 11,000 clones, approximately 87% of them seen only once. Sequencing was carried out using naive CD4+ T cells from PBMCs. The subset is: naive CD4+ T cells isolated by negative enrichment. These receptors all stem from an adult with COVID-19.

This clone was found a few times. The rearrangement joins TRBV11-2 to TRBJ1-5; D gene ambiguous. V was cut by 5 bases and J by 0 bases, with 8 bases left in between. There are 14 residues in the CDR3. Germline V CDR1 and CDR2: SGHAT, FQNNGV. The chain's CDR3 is CASSPSPSNQPQHF. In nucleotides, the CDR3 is TGTGCCAGCAGCCCTTCCCCTAGCAATCAGCCCCAGCATTTT. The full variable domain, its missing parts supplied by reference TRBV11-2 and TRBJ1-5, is EAGVAQSPRYKIIEKRQSVAFWCNPISGHATLYWYQQILGQGPKLLIQFQNNGVVDDSQLPKDRFSAERLKGVDSTLKIQPAKLEDSAVYLCASSPSPSNQPQHFGDGTRLSIL.

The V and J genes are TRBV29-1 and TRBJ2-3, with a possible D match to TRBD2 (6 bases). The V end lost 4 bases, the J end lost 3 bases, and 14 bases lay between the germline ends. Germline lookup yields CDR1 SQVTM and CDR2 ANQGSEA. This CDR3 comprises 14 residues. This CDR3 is CSVVMGLHTDTQYF. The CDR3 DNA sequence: TGCAGCGTTGTTATGGGACTCCATACAGATACGCAGTATTTT.

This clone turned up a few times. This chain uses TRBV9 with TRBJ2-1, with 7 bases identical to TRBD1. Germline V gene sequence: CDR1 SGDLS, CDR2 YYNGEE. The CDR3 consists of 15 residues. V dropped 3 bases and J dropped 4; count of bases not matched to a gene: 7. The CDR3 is CASSAQGQIYNEQFF. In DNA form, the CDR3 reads TGTGCCAGCAGCGCACAGGGACAGATTTACAATGAGCAGTTCTTC.

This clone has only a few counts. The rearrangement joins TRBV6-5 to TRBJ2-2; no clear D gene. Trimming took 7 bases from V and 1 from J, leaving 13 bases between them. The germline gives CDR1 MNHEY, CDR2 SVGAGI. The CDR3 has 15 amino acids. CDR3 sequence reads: CASIPLGGNTGELFF. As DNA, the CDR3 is TGTGCCAGCATCCCCCTGGGCGGGAACACCGGGGAGCTGTTTTTT.

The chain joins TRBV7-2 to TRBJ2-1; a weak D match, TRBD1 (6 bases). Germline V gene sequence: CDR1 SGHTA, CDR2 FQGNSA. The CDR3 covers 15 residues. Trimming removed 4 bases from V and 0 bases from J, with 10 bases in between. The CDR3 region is CASSYGQSSYNEQFF. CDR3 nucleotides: TGTGCCAGCAGCTATGGACAGAGCTCCTACAATGAGCAGTTCTTC.

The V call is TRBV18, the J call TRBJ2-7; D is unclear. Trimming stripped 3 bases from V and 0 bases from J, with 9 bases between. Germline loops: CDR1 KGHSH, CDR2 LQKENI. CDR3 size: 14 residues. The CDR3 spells CASSPSRYSYEQYF. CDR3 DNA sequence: TGTGCCAGCTCACCTAGTAGGTACTCCTACGAGCAGTACTTC.

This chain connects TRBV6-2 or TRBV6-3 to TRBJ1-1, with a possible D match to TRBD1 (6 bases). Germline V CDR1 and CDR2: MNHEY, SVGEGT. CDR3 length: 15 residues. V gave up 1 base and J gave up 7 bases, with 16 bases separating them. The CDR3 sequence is CASSYFVAGEGEAFF. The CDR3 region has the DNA TGTGCCAGCAGTTACTTTGTGGCAGGGGAAGGTGAAGCTTTCTTT.

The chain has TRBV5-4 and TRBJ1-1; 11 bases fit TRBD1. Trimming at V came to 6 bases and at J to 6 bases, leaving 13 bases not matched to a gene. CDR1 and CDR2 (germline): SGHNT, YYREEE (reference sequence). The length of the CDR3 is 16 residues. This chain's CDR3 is CASKRFRDRGISEAFF. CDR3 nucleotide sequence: TGTGCCAGCAAAAGGTTCCGGGACAGGGGGATATCTGAAGCTTTCTTT.

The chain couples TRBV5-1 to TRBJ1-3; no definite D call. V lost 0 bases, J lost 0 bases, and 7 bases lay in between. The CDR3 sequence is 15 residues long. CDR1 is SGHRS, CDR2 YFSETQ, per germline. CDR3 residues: CASSLGPLSGNTIYF. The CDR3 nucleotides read TGCGCCAGCAGCTTGGGGCCTCTCTCTGGAAACACCATATATTTT.

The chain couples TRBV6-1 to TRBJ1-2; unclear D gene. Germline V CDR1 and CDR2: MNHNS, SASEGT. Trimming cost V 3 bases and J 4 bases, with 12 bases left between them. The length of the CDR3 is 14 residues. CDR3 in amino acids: CASSEGHQIYGYTF. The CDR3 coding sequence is TGTGCCAGCAGTGAGGGTCATCAAATCTATGGCTACACCTTC.

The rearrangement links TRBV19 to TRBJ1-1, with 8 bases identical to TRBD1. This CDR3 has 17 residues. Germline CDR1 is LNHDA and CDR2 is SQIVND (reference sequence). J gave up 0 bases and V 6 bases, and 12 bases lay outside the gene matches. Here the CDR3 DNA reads TGTGCCAGTAGAGGCCGGGACAGGTCCCTCATGAACACTGAAGCTTTCTTT. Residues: CASRGRDRSLMNTEAFF.

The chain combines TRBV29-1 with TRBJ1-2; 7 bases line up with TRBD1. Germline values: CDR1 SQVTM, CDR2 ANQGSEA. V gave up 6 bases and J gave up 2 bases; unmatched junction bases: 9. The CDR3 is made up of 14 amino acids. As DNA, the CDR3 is TGCAGCGTCAGACAGGGCAGAGGGAACTATGGCTACACCTTC. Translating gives CSVRQGRGNYGYTF.

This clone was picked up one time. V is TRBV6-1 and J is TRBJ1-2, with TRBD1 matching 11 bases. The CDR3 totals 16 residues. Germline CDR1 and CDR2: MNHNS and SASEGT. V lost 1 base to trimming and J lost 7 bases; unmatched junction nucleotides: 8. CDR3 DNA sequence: TGTGCCAGCAGTGAAGGTCAGGGACAGGGGGGGAGTGGCTACACCTTC. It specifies CASSEGQGQGGSGYTF.

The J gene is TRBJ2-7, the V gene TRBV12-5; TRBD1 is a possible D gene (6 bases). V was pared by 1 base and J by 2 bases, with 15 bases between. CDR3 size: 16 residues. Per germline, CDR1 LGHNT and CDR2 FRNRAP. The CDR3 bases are TGTGCTAGTGGTTTGGGAGTAGGGGGATCTGCCTACGAGCAGTACTTC. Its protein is CASGLGVGGSAYEQYF.

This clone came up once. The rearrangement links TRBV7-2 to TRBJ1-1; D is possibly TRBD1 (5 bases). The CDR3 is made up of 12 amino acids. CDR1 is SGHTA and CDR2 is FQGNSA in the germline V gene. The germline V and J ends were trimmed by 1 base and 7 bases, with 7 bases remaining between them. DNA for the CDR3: TGTGCCAGCAGCTTAGGGGGCGTTGAAGCTTTCTTT. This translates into CASSLGGVEAFF.

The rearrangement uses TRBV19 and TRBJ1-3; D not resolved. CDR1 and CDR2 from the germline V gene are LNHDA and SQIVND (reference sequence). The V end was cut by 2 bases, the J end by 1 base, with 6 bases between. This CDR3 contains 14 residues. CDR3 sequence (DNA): TGTGCCAGTAGTATACCGGGTTCTGGAAACACCATATATTTT. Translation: CASSIPGSGNTIYF.

The CDR3 loop is CASSGLGGLTEAFF. The CDR3 DNA is TGCGCCAGCAGCGGATTGGGGGGGCTCACTGAAGCTTTCTTT. This sequence joins TRBV5-1 and TRBJ1-1, with D perhaps TRBD1 (6 bases). Per the germline V gene, CDR1 is SGHRS and CDR2 is YFSETQ. The CDR3 is 14 residues long. V was trimmed by 4 bases and J by 4 bases, leaving 14 bases between them.

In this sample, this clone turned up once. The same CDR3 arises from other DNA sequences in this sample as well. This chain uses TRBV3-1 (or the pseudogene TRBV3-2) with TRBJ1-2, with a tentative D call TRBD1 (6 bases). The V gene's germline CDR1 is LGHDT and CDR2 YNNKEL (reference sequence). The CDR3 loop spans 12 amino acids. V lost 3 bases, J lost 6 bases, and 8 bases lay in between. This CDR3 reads CASSHTGNGYTF. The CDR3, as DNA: TGTGCCAGCAGCCACACAGGGAATGGCTACACCTTC.

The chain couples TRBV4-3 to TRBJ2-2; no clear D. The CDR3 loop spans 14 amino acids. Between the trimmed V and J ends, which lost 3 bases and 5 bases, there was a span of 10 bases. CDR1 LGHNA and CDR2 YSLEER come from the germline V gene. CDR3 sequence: CASSHEVMTGELFF. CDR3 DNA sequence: TGCGCCAGCAGCCACGAGGTGATGACCGGGGAGCTGTTTTTT.

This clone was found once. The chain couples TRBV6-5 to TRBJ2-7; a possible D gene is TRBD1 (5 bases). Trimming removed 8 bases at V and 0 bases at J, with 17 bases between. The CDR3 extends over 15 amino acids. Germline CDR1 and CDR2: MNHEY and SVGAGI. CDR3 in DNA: TGTGCCAGCGCCTTGGAGCAGGGTTTCTCCTACGAGCAGTACTTC. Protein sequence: CASALEQGFSYEQYF.

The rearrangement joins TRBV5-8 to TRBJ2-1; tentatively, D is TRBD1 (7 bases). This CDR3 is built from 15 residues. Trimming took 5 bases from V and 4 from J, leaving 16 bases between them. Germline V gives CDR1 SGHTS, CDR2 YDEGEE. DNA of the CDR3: TGTGCCAGCAGGCAACTCAGGGGGGCTTACAATGAGCAGTTCTTC. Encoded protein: CASRQLRGAYNEQFF.

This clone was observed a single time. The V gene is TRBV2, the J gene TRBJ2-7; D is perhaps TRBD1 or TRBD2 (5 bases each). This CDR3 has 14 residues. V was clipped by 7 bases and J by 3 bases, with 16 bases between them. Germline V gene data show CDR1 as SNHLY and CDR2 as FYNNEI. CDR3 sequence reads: CASTVGDQFYEQYF. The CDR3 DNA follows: TGTGCCAGCACGGTTGGGGACCAGTTCTACGAGCAGTACTTC.

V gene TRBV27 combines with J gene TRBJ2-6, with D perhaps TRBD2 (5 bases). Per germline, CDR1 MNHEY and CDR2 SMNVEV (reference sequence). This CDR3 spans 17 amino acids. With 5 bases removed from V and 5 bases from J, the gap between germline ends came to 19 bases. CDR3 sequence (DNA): TGTGCCAGCAGTAGCGGAAGCGGAGGCTCCTGGGCCAACGTCCTGACTTTC. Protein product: CASSSGSGGSWANVLTF.

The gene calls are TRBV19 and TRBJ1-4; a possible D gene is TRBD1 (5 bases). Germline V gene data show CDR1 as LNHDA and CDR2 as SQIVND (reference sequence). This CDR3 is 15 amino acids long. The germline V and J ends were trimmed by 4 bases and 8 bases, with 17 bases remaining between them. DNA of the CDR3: TGTGCCAGTAGTAATTCGGGGGATTTGAACGAAAAACTGTTTTTT. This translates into CASSNSGDLNEKLFF.